These 13 T cell receptor beta chains share one sample of origin, sequenced in a study of blood T cells in healthy people across ages. It was with a sample-barcoded 5' primer and a J-beta primer mix that a second PCR of roughly 6 to 12 cycles was run. TCRdb called the 5' RACE reads again in MiXCR, with one record for every CDR3 protein. The table includes 1.5 million to 2 million distinct CDR3 sequences, 30% to 40% detected once. The sequencing input was blood. Receptors originate from a woman aged 25 to 39 in good health.

CDR3 sequence reads: CASSSSGTGQPQHF. CDR3 DNA sequence: TGTGCCAGCAGTTCTTCCGGGACAGGGCAGCCCCAGCATTTT. The rearrangement links TRBV27 to TRBJ1-5; TRBD1 matches 9 bases. The CDR3 contains 14 residues. The V segment lost 4 bases and the J segment 7 bases; nucleotides outside the gene matches: 5. Germline V CDR1 and CDR2: MNHEY, SMNVEV (reference sequence).

This clonotype has a handful of counts. This sequence joins TRBV20-1 and TRBJ2-1, with 8 bases identical to TRBD2. This CDR3 spans 13 amino acids. The trim removed 4 bases at V and 9 bases at J, leaving 8 bases unmatched. CDR1 and CDR2 from the germline V gene are DFQATT and SNEGSKA (reference sequence). CDR3 DNA sequence: TGCAGTGCTACAAAGGACGGGAGGGTTGAGCAGTTCTTC. This translates into CSATKDGRVEQFF.

This clonotype was seen at least ten times. The chain is built from TRBV29-1 and TRBJ2-5; D remains ambiguous. From germline, CDR1 is SQVTM and CDR2 ANQGSEA. The CDR3 sequence is 10 residues long. V was shortened by 5 bases and J by 5 bases, with 6 bases between the two germline ends. The CDR3 region has the DNA TGCAGCGTTCAGGAGGAGACCCAGTACTTC. Its translation is CSVQEETQYF.

This chain joins TRBV19 and TRBJ2-7; possible D gene TRBD2, 6 bases. Trimming took off 3 bases at V and 0 bases at J, with 12 bases between the two ends. This CDR3 has 15 amino acids. Germline CDR1 reads LNHDA; CDR2 reads SQIVND (reference sequence). In DNA, the CDR3 is TGTGCCAGTAGTATCTCCGGGAGCAGCTCCTACGAGCAGTACTTC. Its translation is CASSISGSSSYEQYF.

This clonotype has a count of ten or more. This chain joins TRBV27 and TRBJ2-7; 10 bases agree with TRBD2. The CDR3 loop spans 13 amino acids. Germline lookup yields CDR1 MNHEY and CDR2 SMNVEV (reference sequence). Trimming at V came to 6 bases and at J to 4 bases, leaving 3 bases not matched to a gene. CDR3 DNA: TGTGCCAGCAGGGGTAGCGGGAGGTACGAGCAGTACTTC. This encodes CASRGSGRYEQYF.

For this clonotype: The germline gene is not matched at one end of the junction; a read error may be the cause. This chain uses TRBV12-3 or TRBV12-4 with TRBJ2-3; D remains ambiguous. The CDR3 extends over 12 amino acids. The CDR3 nucleotides are TGTGCCAGCAGCCTCCGAACAGATGCGCAGTATTTT. This gives the protein CASSLRTDAQYF.

This chain links TRBV15 with TRBJ2-1; D call uncertain. This CDR3 spans 13 amino acids. In germline, CDR1 is LNHNV, CDR2 YYDKDF (reference sequence). V gave up 0 bases and J gave up 10 bases, with 10 bases separating them. The CDR3 is CATSRDQSEEQFF. The CDR3, as DNA: TGTGCCACCAGCAGAGATCAATCCGAGGAGCAGTTCTTC. Complete variable domain (other parts from reference TRBV15 and TRBJ2-1): DAMVIQNPRYQVTQFGKPVTLSCSQTLNHNVMYWYQQKSSQAPKLLFHYYDKDFNNEADTPDNFQSRRPNTSFCFLDIRSPGLGDTAMYLCATSRDQSEEQFFGPGTRLTVL.

The chain combines TRBV7-9 with TRBJ2-5; D is possibly TRBD1 (5 bases). This CDR3 is built from 15 residues. V lost 1 base to trimming and J lost 5 bases, with 14 bases between them. The germline V gene encodes CDR1 SEHNR and CDR2 FQNEAQ (reference sequence). CDR3 region: CASSLGRVSQETQYF. The CDR3 DNA sequence: TGTGCCAGCAGCTTAGGCAGGGTATCGCAGGAGACCCAGTACTTC.

This clonotype has only a few counts. The rearrangement links TRBV7-9 to TRBJ2-2; D might be TRBD2 (5 bases). The CDR3 sequence is 15 residues long. V was pared by 0 bases and J by 4 bases, with 9 bases between. Germline CDR1 reads SEHNR; CDR2 reads FQNEAQ (reference sequence). The CDR3 DNA follows: TGTGCCAGCAGCTTAGCGGCTAGCTCCACCGGGGAGCTGTTTTTT. This sequence encodes CASSLAASSTGELFF.

This chain links TRBV7-2 with TRBJ2-1, with 14 bases fitting TRBD2. This CDR3 has 16 amino acids. J was trimmed by 7 bases and V by 1 base; bases with no gene match: 3. The germline gives CDR1 SGHTA, CDR2 FQGNSA. DNA for the CDR3: TGTGCCAGCAGCTTAGTCGGGACTAGCGGGGGAAATGAGCAGTTCTTC. Translation gives CASSLVGTSGGNEQFF.

This clonotype was observed a handful of times. The rearrangement uses TRBV11-2 and TRBJ2-7, with D perhaps TRBD2 (5 bases). This CDR3 is built from 13 residues. The V and J ends lost 6 bases and 3 bases respectively, with 12 bases between them. Germline V CDR1 and CDR2: SGHAT, FQNNGV. In DNA, the CDR3 is TGTGCCAGCAGGCTAGACGGGGACTACGAGCAGTACTTC. It yields the protein CASRLDGDYEQYF.

There are a few counts of this clonotype. V gene TRBV28 combines with J gene TRBJ2-6; TRBD1 aligns across 10 bases. This CDR3 is 18 amino acids long. The V segment lost 4 bases and the J segment 2 bases; nucleotides outside the gene matches: 8. Germline CDR1 reads MDHEN; CDR2 reads SYDVKM. The CDR3 reads CASSSPGQGLTGANVLTF. Written as DNA, the CDR3 is TGTGCCAGCAGTTCGCCGGGACAGGGGTTGACTGGGGCCAACGTCCTGACTTTC. The full variable domain, in which reference TRBV28 and TRBJ2-6 provide the parts outside the CDR3, is DVKVTQSSRYLVKRTGEKVFLECVQDMDHENMFWYRQDPGLGLRLIYFSYDVKMKEKGDIPEGYSVSREKKERFSLILESASTNQTSMYLCASSSPGQGLTGANVLTFGAGSRLTVL.

This clonotype was recorded many times. The V gene is TRBV29-1, the J gene TRBJ2-6; no definite D call. Germline V lookup: CDR1 SQVTM, CDR2 ANQGSEA. CDR3 length: 13 residues. V gave up 4 bases and J gave up 4 bases, with 8 bases separating them. CDR3 amino acids: CSVATPGANVLTF. CDR3 nucleotides: TGCAGCGTTGCAACACCCGGGGCCAACGTCCTGACTTTC.